This TCR beta chain appears in the sequencing data of a study of metastatic and nonmetastatic thyroid tumors. Overall study context: A comparison of repertoires was made across blood and tumor or nodule tissue from malignant and benign thyroid patients. Study conclusions and caveats: Significantly greater TCR beta diversity was reportedly found in malignant thyroid tumors than in benign nodules (in blood and tumor).

Original methodology: The authors used CDR3 differences across clinicopathological groups to build a distant-metastasis classifier for papillary thyroid cancer. TCRdb re-clonotyped the PCR reads through MiXCR. The V and J calls follow TCRdb's processing rather than the paper's. The sample shows 3,000 to 5,000 clones, approximately 22% of them seen only once. As for this clone: What it binds is unknown.

Nobody among the patients had been given any treatment before thyroid surgery. The TCR was taken from a male donor with papillary thyroid cancer or a benign thyroid nodule (not recorded which). Some clones in this sample may be carry-over from other donors' samples. The sequencing sample was made of tumor tissue.

CDR3 sequence reads: CSARGPISTDTQYF. CDR3 coding DNA: TGCAGTGCTAGAGGGCCGATCAGCACAGATACGCAGTATTTT. The J gene is TRBJ2-3, the V gene TRBV20-1; no firm D call. Germline CDR1 is DFQATT and CDR2 is SNEGSKA (reference sequence). V was pared by 1 base and J by 0 bases, with 8 bases between. This CDR3 has 14 amino acids.